Listed below are T cell receptor beta chains from one sample, sequenced in a study of blood T cell repertoires in COVID-19. Method: immunoSEQ multiplex PCR; TCRdb's copy keeps in-frame clones and lacks some. The sample lists 45,000 to 60,000 clones, 70% to 85% occurring once. The sequenced sample consisted of PBMCs or T cells enriched from blood (not recorded which). Receptors were obtained from a woman aged 50 to 60 with acute COVID-19. CDR3s include the opening cysteine and the closing phenylalanine or tryptophan.

V	J	CDR3
TRBV3-1/TRBV3-2	TRBJ1-5	CASSPTGPRQPQHF
TRBV5-4	TRBJ2-2	CASRRGLAGGNTGELFF
TRBV30	TRBJ2-3	CAWSAPGGRTDTQYF
TRBV13	TRBJ2-3	CASSWRRGQADTQYF
TRBV30	TRBJ2-7	CAWRIRQGLTYEQYF
TRBV4-2	TRBJ1-1	CASSRGQGNTEAFF
TRBV27	TRBJ2-5	CASSLFGGASVQETQYF
TRBV7-9	TRBJ1-5	CASTLGDQPQHF
TRBV5-1	TRBJ1-2	CASSLGQDNYGYTF
TRBV2	TRBJ1-2	CASRRDSTNYGYTF
TRBV5-1	TRBJ1-2	CASSLGSVRAGYTF
TRBV14	TRBJ1-2	CASRGTGNYGYTF
TRBV7-9	TRBJ2-2	CASSSRGTGALDNTGELFF
TRBV3-1/TRBV3-2	TRBJ2-1	CASSQDRLPYNEQFF
TRBV5-6	TRBJ1-1	CASSLIGRDTEAFF
TRBV4-2	TRBJ1-1	CASSYYDIQGGNTEAFF
TRBV2	TRBJ1-1	CASTGQGLPNTEAFF
TRBV28	TRBJ2-3	CASSRTGRSGDTQYF
TRBV28	TRBJ1-2	CASSAGVGYGYTF
TRBV2	TRBJ2-1	CASSGDRAPYNEQFF
TRBV30	TRBJ2-1	CAWRAIGGAGYNEQFF
TRBV28	TRBJ1-4	CASSLPHASISGNEKLFF
TRBV2	TRBJ2-3	CASSEGTRGTDTQYF
TRBV2	TRBJ2-7	CASSGQGESYEQYF
TRBV11-3	TRBJ1-1	CASSERQGQAFF
TRBV27	TRBJ2-5	CASSFSPSGETQYF
TRBV5-8	TRBJ1-1	CASSSKREPRLNTEAFF
TRBV24-1	TRBJ1-1	CATSEAGNTEAFF
TRBV28	TRBJ1-3	CASSPHGTGGWGNTIYF
TRBV5-6	TRBJ1-2	CASSRLDRGLNGYTF
TRBV24-1	TRBJ1-2	CATSEPTGTGERYTF
TRBV5-1	TRBJ2-3	CASSSAGPGPTDTQYF
TRBV6-5	TRBJ1-5	CASIWTSDSNQPQHF